This TCR beta chain derives from a study of CD8+ T cells in alopecia areata listed by TCRdb under 2018. About the full investigation: Skin from C3H/HeJ donors aged roughly 6-12 months with spontaneous alopecia was grafted onto female C3H/HeJ recipients aged roughly 7-11 weeks. The study used high-throughput TCRbeta sequencing to examine T cell clonal expansion in alopecia areata, in both the C3H/HeJ mouse model and human patients. In humans, TCRbeta sequencing was performed on scalp tissue and on sorted CD4+ and CD8+ peripheral blood T cells from healthy controls and from patients with patchy or totalis/universalis alopecia areata. Clonality in the scalp was compared among normal scalp (n=4), patchy alopecia areata scalp (n=8), and alopecia totalis/universalis scalp (n=8). The RNA source kit depended on sample type: the PAXgene miRNA kit for fixed scalp, the miRNeasy kit for PBMCs, and the RNeasy kit for mouse skin. Amplification of TCRbeta CDR3 regions was done by immunoSEQ multiplex PCR using 35 Vbeta forward primers and 13 Jbeta reverse primers.

This clone was seen a few times. It lacks a known antigen. This receptor is murine, so its gene names and germline sequences reflect the mouse genome. The DNA ends 4 residues before the CDR3 does, and the rest of the CDR3 is filled in from the germline J gene. V loses 4 bases at its end and J loses 1 base; junction bases beyond the gene matches: 5. Taken from the germline V gene (reference sequence), the CDR1 and CDR2 loops are FNHDT and SITEND. There are 16 amino acids in the CDR3, from cysteine to phenylalanine inclusive. Shown are 36 bases from within the CDR3, in frame from base 1. Libraries were constructed by the immunoSEQ multiplex PCR assay. For TCR sequencing, RNA was extracted from every sample and reverse transcribed into cDNA to serve as template. First-strand cDNA was synthesized using SuperScript III with a 2:1 mix of oligo-dT and random hexamers. Amplification bias was assessed with a synthetic immune receptor repertoire, and residual bias was removed computationally. Sequencing of the libraries was done on Illumina HiSeq with 60 bp reads that cover the CDR3, reading from J toward V. In the source study's methods: Raw reads were preprocessed to remove errors, and CDR3 was defined according to IMGT conventions as the region from the conserved cysteine to phenylalanine. Clonality was computed by normalizing Shannon entropy by log2 of the number of productive unique TCRs and subtracting the result from 1. Scalp TCRbeta sequences were cross-referenced with sorted blood CD4 and CD8 repertoires so that the CD4 or CD8 identity of scalp clones could be inferred. This immuneACCESS table, as held by TCRdb, lists in-frame sequences with V and J called but not all clones. Of the missing ones, under half trace to an unresolved V gene in checked studies; the others have no known cause. That table furnishes V, J and clone size, whereas the DNA furnished D and trimming. For this sample, around 100,000 clones appear and none is a singleton. About 20% of the sample comes from the top ten.

Beyond this particular receptor, the publication reports: Compared with mice, TCR sequences shared between patients were less clear, possibly partly because of HLA diversity across the patient population. Unlike mouse skin, which is dominated by gammadelta T cells, normal human skin has resident alphabeta T cells that are also sequenced, and this complicates analysis of the scalp TCR repertoire. Lesional scalp, especially in alopecia totalis/universalis, showed higher clonality and more expanded CD8+ clones than normal scalp, suggesting antigenic drive.

Sequencing used lesional skin. The sequence is built from TRBV19 and TRBJ2-5, with 11 bases aligning to TRBD2. The receptor comes from a C3H/HeJ mouse with alopecia areata. This line of mice carries MHC haplotype H2-k. CDR3 DNA (partial): TGTGCCAGCAGTTCCAACTGGGGGGGCTACCAAGAC. It translates to CASSSNWGGYQD. The whole CDR3 region reads CASSSNWGGYQDTQYF.